This paragraph reports one T cell receptor beta chain. It has no known antigen specificity. No much larger clonotype is one base removed from it; base qualities were not supplied. The sample comes from a study of CD4 T cells in relation to SARS-CoV-2 and coronaviruses (dated by TCRdb to about 2021). For the study in its entirety: In the ViraFEST assay, PBMCs were cultured with antigen for about eleven days, after which TCR beta CDR3s were sequenced to identify antigen-specific clonal expansions. Across all 12 patients in the convalescent cohort, the median age was roughly 40 years, with a range of roughly 21 to 72 years. The roughly 12 convalescent patients included 8 males and 4 females; two subjects were Hispanic. Shared crossreactive spike epitopes were mapped to their HLA restriction using patient-derived lymphoblastoid cell lines. At the level of individual TCR clonotypes, the study evaluated whether memory CD4+ T cells crossreact between the spike proteins of SARS-CoV-2 and those of common cold coronaviruses. The Adaptive Biotechnologies TCR-sequencing kit was used for samples from three pre-COVID donors and for the naive versus memory experiments, whereas the other data were Illumina-based. A different TCR-beta assay, based on Illumina, was used to sequence expansion assays from other donors in the study. Results and caveats for the whole study, not just this receptor: Sequencing naive versus memory cells indicated that the assay picks up memory recall responses, not primary responses primed during culture. Small numbers of patients and of tested TCRs limited the study. Significantly weaker SARS-CoV-2-driven expansion was shown by crossreactive clones than by monoreactive clones, consistent with antigenic imprinting. Pre-pandemic and post-infection samples were not both contributed by any donor, so tracing of the source of pre-existing responses was limited. Because the crossreactivity analysis focused on spike protein, crossreactivity against other viral proteins was not assessed. Memory CD4+ clonotypes crossrecognizing SARS-CoV-2 and at least one common cold coronavirus spike were found in around 65% of donors.

Trimmed from V: 4 bases; trimmed from J: 4 bases; junction bases lacking a gene match: 9. From its cysteine to its phenylalanine, the CDR3 spans 16 amino acids. Solely the CDR3 DNA is kept, with 48 bases framed from the first base. The germline V gene provides CDR1 MGHRA and CDR2 YSYEKL. DNA from CEF-cultured naive and memory CD4+ T cells underwent immunoSEQ TCR-beta sequencing at survey level. Processing in the source paper ran as follows. Preprocessing removed nonproductive sequences and CDR3s not starting with C, not ending with F or W, or shorter than 7 amino acids. The MANAFEST web app identified antigen-specific clonotypes based on expansion compared with the reference and other culture wells. A clone was considered positive if the clone showed significant expansion compared with the reference culture in 2 of 3 replicate wells at an FDR below 0.05. To be called positive, a clone also had to show significant expansion compared with every other tandem well and an odds ratio greater than 5. Cultured and uncultured naive and memory CD4+ repertoires were searched for previously identified spike- and CEF-reactive CDR3s. After three terminal residues were trimmed from each end, CDR3 homology was quantified as pairwise Levenshtein distance using the stringdist R package. TCRdb stores this immuneACCESS table with in-frame sequences only. Part of the clones is absent; in the studies checked, under half of the shortfall reflects unresolved V genes, and no reason is known for the rest. V and J calls and clone size are given by that table; D and trimming were obtained from the DNA. In all, the sample holds some 43,000 clones, and roughly 87% of those were seen once. The ten largest clones add up to more than 1.4% of the sample.

Naive and memory CD4+ T cells were separated from cryopreserved PBMCs by CD4 enrichment followed by EasySep naive CD4+ T cell enrichment. For over eight days, about 92,000 sorted naive or memory CD4+ T cells were cultured together with CEF peptides and T cell-depleted PBMCs at a 1:1 ratio. In general, triplicate replicate wells were used for every peptide culture condition. Ficoll-Paque PLUS gradient centrifugation was used to isolate PBMCs from leukapheresis product or whole blood. PBMCs were either cryopreserved at -140 degrees C or used fresh in the expansion assay. The QIAamp Micro DNA Kit was used to extract genomic DNA from the CD4+ T cells.

The sequence came from an adult with COVID-19. Sequenced material: naive CD4+ T cells from PBMCs, cultured in vitro. Per the publication, the cell subset or site label means: naive CD4+ T cells isolated by negative enrichment. The rearranged chain carries TRBV4-1 and TRBJ2-3; 9 central bases correspond to TRBD2. The CDR3 is CASSPGAGGRADTQYF. The sequence in DNA is TGCGCCAGCAGCCCCGGGGCTGGCGGGAGGGCAGATACGCAGTATTTT.